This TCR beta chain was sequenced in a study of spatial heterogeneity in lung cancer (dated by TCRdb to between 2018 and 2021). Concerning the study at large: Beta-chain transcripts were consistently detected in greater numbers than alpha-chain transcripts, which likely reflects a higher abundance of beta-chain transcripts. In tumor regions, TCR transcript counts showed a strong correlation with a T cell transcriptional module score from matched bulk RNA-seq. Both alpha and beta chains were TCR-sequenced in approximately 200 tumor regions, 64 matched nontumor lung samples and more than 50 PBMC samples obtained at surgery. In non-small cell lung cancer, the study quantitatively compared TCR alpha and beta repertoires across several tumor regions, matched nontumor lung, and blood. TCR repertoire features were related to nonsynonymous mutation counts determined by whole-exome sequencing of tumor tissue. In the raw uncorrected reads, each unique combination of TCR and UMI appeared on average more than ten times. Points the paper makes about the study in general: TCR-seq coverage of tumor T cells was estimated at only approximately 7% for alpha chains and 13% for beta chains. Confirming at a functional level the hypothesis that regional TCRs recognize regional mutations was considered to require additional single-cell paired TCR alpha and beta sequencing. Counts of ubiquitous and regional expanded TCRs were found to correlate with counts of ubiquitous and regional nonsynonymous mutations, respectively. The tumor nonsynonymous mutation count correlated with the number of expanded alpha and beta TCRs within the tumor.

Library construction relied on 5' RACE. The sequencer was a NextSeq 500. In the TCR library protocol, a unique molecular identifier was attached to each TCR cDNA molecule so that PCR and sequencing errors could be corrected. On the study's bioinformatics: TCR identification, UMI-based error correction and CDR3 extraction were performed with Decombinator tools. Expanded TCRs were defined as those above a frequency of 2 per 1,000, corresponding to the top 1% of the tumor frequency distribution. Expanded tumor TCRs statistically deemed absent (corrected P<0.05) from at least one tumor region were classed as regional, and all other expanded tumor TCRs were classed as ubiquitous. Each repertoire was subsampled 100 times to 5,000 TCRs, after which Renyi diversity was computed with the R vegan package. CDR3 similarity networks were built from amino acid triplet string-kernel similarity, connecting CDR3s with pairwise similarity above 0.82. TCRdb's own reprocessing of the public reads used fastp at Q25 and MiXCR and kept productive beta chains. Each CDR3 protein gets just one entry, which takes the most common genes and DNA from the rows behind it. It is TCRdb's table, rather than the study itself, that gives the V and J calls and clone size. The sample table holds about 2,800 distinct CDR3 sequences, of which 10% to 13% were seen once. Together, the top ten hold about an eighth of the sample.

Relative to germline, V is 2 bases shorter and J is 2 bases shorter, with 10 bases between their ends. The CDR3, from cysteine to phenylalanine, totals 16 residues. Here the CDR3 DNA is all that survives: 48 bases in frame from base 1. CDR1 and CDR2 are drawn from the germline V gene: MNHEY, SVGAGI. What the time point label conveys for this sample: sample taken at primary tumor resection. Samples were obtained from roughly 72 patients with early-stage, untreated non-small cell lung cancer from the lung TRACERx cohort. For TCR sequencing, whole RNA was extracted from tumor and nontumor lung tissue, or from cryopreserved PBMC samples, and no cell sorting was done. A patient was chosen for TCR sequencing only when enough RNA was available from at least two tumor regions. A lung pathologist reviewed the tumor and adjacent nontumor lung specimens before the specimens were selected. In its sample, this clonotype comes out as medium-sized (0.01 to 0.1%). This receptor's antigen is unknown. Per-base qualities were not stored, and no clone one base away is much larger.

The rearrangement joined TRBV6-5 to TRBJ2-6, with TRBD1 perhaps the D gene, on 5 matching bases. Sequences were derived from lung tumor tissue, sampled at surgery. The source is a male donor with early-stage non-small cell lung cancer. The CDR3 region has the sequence CASSYETGAGANVLTF. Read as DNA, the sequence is TGTGCCAGCAGTTACGAAACAGGAGCTGGGGCCAACGTCCTGACTTTC.